A selection of T cell receptor beta chains follows, all from one sample in a study of beta chain features in type 1 diabetes. Generated by immunoSEQ multiplex PCR, the TCRdb table keeps only in-frame clones and is missing some. Of about 160,000 clones listed, 63% were seen once; the top ten hold approximately 0.089%. The sequenced sample consisted of naive CD4+ T cells from blood. All receptors derive from a man younger than 45 with type 1 diabetes. Each CDR3 is given with its conserved first and last residue. The order of the fields is V gene, clone size, J gene, D gene, CDR3 protein, CDR3 DNA. A D gene is named only where the DNA matches it firmly. Size is omitted from some rows. Given values are once, few, many or a class for expanded clones.

>TRBV7-9|.|TRBJ2-4|.
CASSLGTGRGNIQYF
TGTGCCAGCAGCTTAGGGACGGGACGGGGAAACATTCAGTACTTC
>TRBV7-2|.|TRBJ2-3|.
CASSQGPDTDTQYF
TGTGCCAGCAGCCAGGGACCCGACACAGATACGCAGTATTTT
>TRBV7-2|.|TRBJ2-1|TRBD1
CASSQTQGAQLSYNEQFF
TGTGCCAGCAGCCAAACACAGGGGGCCCAGCTCTCCTACAATGAGCAGTTCTTC
>TRBV30|few|TRBJ1-2|.
CAWSVRAGLGYTF
TGTGCCTGGAGTGTACGGGCAGGCCTTGGCTACACCTTC
>TRBV13|.|TRBJ2-7|.
CASSLGQWGQRIEQYF
TGTGCCAGCAGCTTAGGCCAGTGGGGACAACGTATCGAGCAGTACTTC
>TRBV7-9|.|TRBJ2-5|TRBD1
CASSSWTGVYQETQYF
TGTGCCAGCAGCTCTTGGACAGGGGTCTACCAAGAGACCCAGTACTTC
>TRBV29-1|.|TRBJ2-5|.
CSVDERGRAQETQYF
TGCAGCGTTGACGAGCGCGGACGGGCCCAAGAGACCCAGTACTTC
>TRBV7-9|once|TRBJ2-5|TRBD1
CASSLVGTGTETQYF
TGTGCCAGCAGCTTAGTGGGGACAGGGACCGAGACCCAGTACTTC
>TRBV6-5|.|TRBJ2-7|TRBD1
CASSRPGQQYEQYF
TGTGCCAGCAGCCGCCCGGGACAGCAGTACGAGCAGTACTTC
>TRBV4-3|.|TRBJ1-1|.
CASSQDRQMNTEAFF
TGCGCCAGCAGCCAAGATAGACAGATGAACACTGAAGCTTTCTTT
>TRBV10-2|.|TRBJ2-7|.
CASTPSGTTYEQYF
TGCGCCAGCACCCCCTCCGGGACAACCTACGAGCAGTACTTC
>TRBV7-9|few|TRBJ2-7|TRBD1
CASSPRRGTGALYEQYF
TGTGCCAGCAGCCCGAGACGCGGGACAGGGGCTCTGTACGAGCAGTACTTC
>TRBV7-9|once|TRBJ2-5|.
CASSPDGGGQETQYF
TGTGCCAGCAGCCCTGACGGGGGAGGCCAAGAGACCCAGTACTTC
>TRBV10-3|.|TRBJ2-1|.
CAIGASGQAAYNEQFF
TGTGCCATCGGAGCATCGGGCCAGGCCGCCTACAATGAGCAGTTCTTC
>TRBV5-6|.|TRBJ1-4|.
CASSLVGGTGNEKLFF
TGTGCCAGCAGCTTGGTGGGGGGCACGGGGAATGAAAAACTGTTTTTT
>TRBV29-1|few|TRBJ2-6|.
CSAQTSGANVLTF
TGCAGCGCGCAGACCTCTGGGGCCAACGTCCTGACTTTC
>TRBV10-3|.|TRBJ2-3|.
CAISDNRGTDTQYF
TGTGCCATCAGTGACAACAGGGGCACAGATACGCAGTATTTT
>TRBV5-4|.|TRBJ2-3|.
CASSLEALTDTQYF
TGTGCCAGCAGCTTGGAGGCCTTGACGGATACGCAGTATTTT
>TRBV7-2|.|TRBJ2-7|.
CASSLDWYEQYF
TGTGCCAGCAGCTTAGACTGGTACGAGCAGTACTTC
>TRBV7-9|.|TRBJ1-1|.
CASSRDKKNTEAFF
TGTGCCAGCAGCCGGGACAAGAAGAACACTGAAGCTTTCTTT